This TCR beta chain was obtained from a study of CD8 T cells in Susac syndrome. This CDR3 region has 17 residues. Trimming removed 3 bases from V and 5 bases from J, with 22 bases in between. CD8+ and CD4+ T cells from blood underwent TCR beta sequencing. Multiple sclerosis controls were treatment-naive patients with stable or active relapsing-remitting disease. Negative isolation yielded CD4+ and CD8+ T cells, and FACS enriched TEMRA cells. Reverse transcription used roughly 0.5 to 1 ug RNA and random hexamers. The TCR beta CDR3 was amplified by immunoSEQ multiplex PCR across 54 Vbeta, 13 Jbeta. From the immunoSEQ multiplex PCR reads, TCRdb called clonotypes with MiXCR, one entry per CDR3 protein. The table shows 250,000 to 300,000 distinct CDR3 sequences, with 70% to 90% occurring only once.

Material for sequencing was CD8+ T cells from PBMCs. V and J are TRBV23-1 and TRBJ1-1; D is uncertain. TRBV23-1 is an ORF, with its function uncertain. The clonotype comes from a human donor with multiple sclerosis. This CDR3 is CASSHILQHGRWTEAFF. In DNA, the CDR3 is TGCGCCAGCAGTCATATCTTACAACACGGGCGGTGGACTGAAGCTTTCTTT.